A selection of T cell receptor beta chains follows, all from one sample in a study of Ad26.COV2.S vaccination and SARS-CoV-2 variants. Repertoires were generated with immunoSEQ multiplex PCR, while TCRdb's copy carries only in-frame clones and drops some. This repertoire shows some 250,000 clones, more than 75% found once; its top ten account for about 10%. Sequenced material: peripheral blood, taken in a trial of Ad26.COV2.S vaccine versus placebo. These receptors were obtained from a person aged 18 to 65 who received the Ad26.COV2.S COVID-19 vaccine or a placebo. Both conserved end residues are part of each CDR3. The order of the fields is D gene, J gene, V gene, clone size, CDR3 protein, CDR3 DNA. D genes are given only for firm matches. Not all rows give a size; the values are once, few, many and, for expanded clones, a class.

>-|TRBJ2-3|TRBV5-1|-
CASSLGSSLSTDTQYF
TGCGCCAGCAGCTTGGGGAGTTCCCTTAGCACAGATACGCAGTATTTT
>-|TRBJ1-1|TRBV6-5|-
CASRAGLSLNTEAFF
TGTGCCAGCAGGGCAGGGCTTTCTCTCAACACTGAAGCTTTCTTT
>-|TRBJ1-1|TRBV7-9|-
CASSQRGSTEAFF
TGTGCCAGCAGCCAACGGGGGAGCACTGAAGCTTTCTTT
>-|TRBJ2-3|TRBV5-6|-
CASSLGQTSTDTQYF
TGTGCCAGCAGCCTCGGACAGACTAGCACAGATACGCAGTATTTT
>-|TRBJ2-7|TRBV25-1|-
CATSRDARGHEQYF
TGTGCCACCTCTAGGGACGCCCGGGGCCACGAGCAGTACTTC
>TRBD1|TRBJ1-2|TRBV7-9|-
CASSLNPGQGNGYTF
TGTGCCAGCAGCCTAAACCCGGGACAGGGAAATGGCTACACCTTC
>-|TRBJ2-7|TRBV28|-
CASSSGQWSYEQYF
TGTGCCAGCAGTTCCGGACAGTGGTCCTACGAGCAGTACTTC
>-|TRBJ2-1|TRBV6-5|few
CASSPRNNEQFF
TGTGCCAGCAGCCCGAGAAATAATGAGCAGTTCTTC
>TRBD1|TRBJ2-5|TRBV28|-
CASSSRDRVIETQYF
TGTGCCAGCAGTTCCCGGGACAGGGTCATAGAGACCCAGTACTTC
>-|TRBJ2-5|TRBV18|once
CASSPFLGREETQYF
TGTGCCAGCTCTCCTTTCCTGGGGCGCGAGGAGACCCAGTACTTC
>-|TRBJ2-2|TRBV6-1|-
CASSEIKGSGELFF
TGTGCCAGCAGTGAAATAAAGGGCTCCGGGGAGCTGTTTTTT
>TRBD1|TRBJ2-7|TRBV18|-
CASSPPGQGKGEQYF
TGTGCCAGCTCACCCCCGGGACAGGGAAAGGGTGAGCAGTACTTC
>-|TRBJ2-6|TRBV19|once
CASSIPYRAGANVLTF
TGTGCCAGTAGTATACCTTACAGGGCTGGGGCCAACGTCCTGACTTTC
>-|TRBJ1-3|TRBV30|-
CAWSATRGGSGNTIYF
TGTGCCTGGAGTGCCACACGGGGGGGATCTGGAAACACCATATATTTT
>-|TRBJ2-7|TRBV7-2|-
CASSLITGTYEQYF
TGTGCCAGCAGCTTAATAACAGGCACCTACGAGCAGTACTTC
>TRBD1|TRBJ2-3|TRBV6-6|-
CASSYGQGRTDTQYF
TGTGCCAGCAGTTATGGACAGGGACGCACAGATACGCAGTATTTT
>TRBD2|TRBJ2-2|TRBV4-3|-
CASSLLAGAGTGELFF
TGCGCCAGCAGCCTCCTAGCGGGAGCGGGCACCGGGGAGCTGTTTTTT
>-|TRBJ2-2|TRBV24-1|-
CATSGRGNTGELFF
TGTGCCACCAGTGGCAGGGGGAACACCGGGGAGCTGTTTTTT
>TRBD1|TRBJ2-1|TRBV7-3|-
CASSLWGTGGFSPEQFF
TGTGCCAGCAGCCTATGGGGGACAGGGGGTTTTTCCCCTGAGCAGTTCTTC
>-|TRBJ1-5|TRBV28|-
CASTSDGHSNQPQHF
TGTGCCAGCACCTCTGACGGCCATAGCAATCAGCCCCAGCATTTT